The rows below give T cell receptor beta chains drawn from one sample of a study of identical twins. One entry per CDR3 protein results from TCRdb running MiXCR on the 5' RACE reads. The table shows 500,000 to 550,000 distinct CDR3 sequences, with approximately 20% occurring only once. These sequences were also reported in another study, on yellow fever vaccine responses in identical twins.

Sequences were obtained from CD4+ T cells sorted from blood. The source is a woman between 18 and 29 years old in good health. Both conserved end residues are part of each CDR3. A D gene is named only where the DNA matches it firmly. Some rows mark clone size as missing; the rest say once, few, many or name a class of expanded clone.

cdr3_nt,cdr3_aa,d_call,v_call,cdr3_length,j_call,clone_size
TGTGCCAGCAGCTCCCAGACAGGGGTCCGGGAGACCCAGTACTTC,CASSSQTGVRETQYF,TRBD1,TRBV9,15,TRBJ2-5,few
TGCGCCAGCAGCTTGGTCGCTAGCGGGAGAGCCACCGGGGAGCTGTTTTTT,CASSLVASGRATGELFF,TRBD2,TRBV5-1,17,TRBJ2-2,few
TGTGCCAGCAGCTTAACCGACAGGGATTACTATGGCTACACCTTC,CASSLTDRDYYGYTF,TRBD1,TRBV13,15,TRBJ1-2,few
TGTGCCAGCAGCTTAGACCAATGGACGGCAACAACCTACGAGCAGTACTTC,CASSLDQWTATTYEQYF,.,TRBV7-9,17,TRBJ2-7,once
TGTGCCATCAGTGAAACTAGCGGGAGACCCTACGAGCAGTACTTC,CAISETSGRPYEQYF,TRBD2,TRBV10-3,15,TRBJ2-7,.
TGTGCCAGCAGTTTCCGTGGGGCAGGGCGGGAAACTGAAGCTTTCTTT,CASSFRGAGRETEAFF,.,TRBV12-3/TRBV12-4,16,TRBJ1-1,.
TGTGCCAGCAGCCAAGAAGTCCCGGGACTAGCGGGGTCGGTTGATACGCAGTATTTT,CASSQEVPGLAGSVDTQYF,TRBD2,TRBV3-1,19,TRBJ2-3,.
TGTGCCAGCAACCCGGATACGCAGTATTTT,CASNPDTQYF,.,TRBV12-3/TRBV12-4,10,TRBJ2-3,.
TGTGCCAGCAGGTCGGGGGGGACAGGGGACGAGCAGTACTTC,CASRSGGTGDEQYF,TRBD1,TRBV28,14,TRBJ2-7,.
TGTGCCAGCAGCGGGGGACAGGACAATGAGCAGTTCTTC,CASSGGQDNEQFF,TRBD1,TRBV9,13,TRBJ2-1,.